The 14 T cell receptor beta chains given below trace back to one sample, sequenced in a study of shared clonotypes between healthy human individuals. Measured with immunoSEQ multiplex PCR; TCRdb has only the in-frame clones, and not every one. The sample lists some 2.4 million clones, approximately 93% occurring once. Sequences were obtained from naive CD4+ T cells from PBMCs. The sample's subset: CD45RA+ positively selected. The receptors stem from a man younger than 35 in good health. Some clones in this sample may be carry-over from other donors' samples.

This chain uses TRBV29-1 with TRBJ1-1; D is ambiguous. V was pared by 6 bases and J by 6 bases, with 17 bases between. The CDR3 length is 13 residues. Germline assignment: CDR1 SQVTM and CDR2 ANQGSEA. The CDR3 coding sequence is TGCAGCGTGGCGGCCAGGCCCCTTGCTGAAGCTTTCTTT. Its translation: CSVAARPLAEAFF.

This chain links TRBV11-2 with TRBJ2-1, with TRBD2 identical over 8 bases. Trimming took 3 bases from V and 4 from J; bases not matched to a gene: 5. This CDR3 comprises 15 residues. Germline V CDR1 and CDR2: SGHAT, FQNNGV. CDR3 sequence: CASSFLAGIYNEQFF. The CDR3 DNA reads as TGTGCCAGCAGCTTCCTAGCGGGCATATACAATGAGCAGTTCTTC.

The rearrangement links TRBV5-6 to TRBJ2-7, with 8 bases aligning to TRBD1. V gave up 5 bases and J gave up 6 bases; unmatched junction bases: 10. CDR1 and CDR2 (germline): SGHDT, YYEEEE. The CDR3 is 14 amino acids. The CDR3 spells CASRPQGAAFEQYF. In DNA, the CDR3 is TGTGCCAGCAGGCCCCAGGGGGCGGCTTTCGAGCAGTACTTC. Full variable domain (missing parts from reference TRBV5-6 and TRBJ2-7): DAGVTQSPTHLIKTRGQQVTLRCSPKSGHDTVSWYQQALGQGPQFIFQYYEEEERQRGNFPDRFSGHQFPNYSSELNVNALLLGDSALYLCASRPQGAAFEQYFGPGTRLTVT.

V is TRBV5-1 and J is TRBJ2-4; D remains unclear. Trimming took off 0 bases at V and 1 base at J, with 8 bases between the two ends. Per germline, CDR1 SGHRS and CDR2 YFSETQ. The CDR3 has 15 amino acids. CDR3 nucleotides: TGCGCCAGCAGCTTGGCCGTGGGGGCCAAAAACATTCAGTACTTC. Protein sequence: CASSLAVGAKNIQYF.

This sequence joins TRBV18 and TRBJ2-2, with 10 bases that match TRBD2. CDR1 and CDR2 (germline): KGHSH, LQKENI. This CDR3 spans 17 amino acids. The V gene end was trimmed by 1 base and the J gene end by 7 bases; junction bases not matched to a gene: 9. DNA for the CDR3: TGTGCCAGCTCACCACGATCTAGCGGGAGTACTGGCGGGGAGCTGTTTTTT. Encoded protein: CASSPRSSGSTGGELFF.

The chain links TRBV6-5 to TRBJ2-7, with 11 bases that match TRBD2. The CDR3 length is 15 residues. The J segment lost 3 bases and the V segment lost 6 bases, leaving 7 bases of the junction unmatched. The V gene's germline CDR1 is MNHEY and CDR2 SVGAGI. The DNA for the CDR3 is TGTGCCAGCAGCTACGGGACTAGCGGCCTCTACGAGCAGTACTTC. Amino acid sequence: CASSYGTSGLYEQYF.

The chain joins TRBV4-1 to TRBJ2-5, with 11 bases identical to TRBD2. The germline V gene encodes CDR1 MGHRA and CDR2 YSYEKL. V was pared by 2 bases and J by 4 bases, with 3 bases of the junction left unmatched. This CDR3 has 15 residues. The CDR3 DNA follows: TGCGCCAGCAGCCAATACGGGACTAGCGGAGAGACCCAGTACTTC. This translates into CASSQYGTSGETQYF.

This sequence joins TRBV28 and TRBJ2-5; D remains unclear. The germline gives CDR1 MDHEN, CDR2 SYDVKM. V lost 3 bases and J lost 2, with 7 bases in between. This CDR3 is built from 13 residues. CDR3 protein: CASSLSAQETQYF. Here the CDR3 DNA reads TGTGCCAGCAGTTTGTCGGCACAAGAGACCCAGTACTTC.

This chain links TRBV7-9 with TRBJ2-5; D unresolved. The V gene's germline CDR1 is SEHNR and CDR2 FQNEAQ (reference sequence). This CDR3 has 17 amino acids. The V gene lost 1 base and the J gene lost 1 base, with 16 bases spanning the gap. The DNA for the CDR3 is TGTGCCAGCAGCTTAGAAGGCCCGTACCCTCCCCAAGAGACCCAGTACTTC. This translates into CASSLEGPYPPQETQYF.

The V and J genes are TRBV7-2 and TRBJ1-5, with D hard to call. Trimming cost V 4 bases and J 5 bases, with 15 bases left between them. Germline CDR1 and CDR2: SGHTA and FQGNSA. The CDR3 is 15 residues long. The CDR3 region is CASSSFSREDQPQHF. The CDR3 region has the DNA TGTGCCAGCAGCTCCTTCAGCCGGGAGGATCAGCCCCAGCATTTT.

The rearrangement joins TRBV5-1 to TRBJ1-1, with no clear D. The CDR3 has 16 residues. V was trimmed by 2 bases and J by 6 bases, leaving 20 bases between them. The germline CDR1 and CDR2 sequences are SGHRS and YFSETQ. CDR3 DNA sequence: TGCGCCAGCAGCTTAATTTTTGACCCTCAAGTCGCTGAAGCTTTCTTT. Protein: CASSLIFDPQVAEAFF.

The rearrangement joins TRBV7-2 to TRBJ2-5; D unclear. The V and J ends lost 5 bases and 0 bases respectively, with 10 bases between them. The CDR3 has 14 residues. Germline assignment: CDR1 SGHTA and CDR2 FQGNSA. CDR3 in DNA: TGTGCCAGCAGCCCACCCCCGGACCAAGAGACCCAGTACTTC. It specifies CASSPPPDQETQYF.

This chain connects TRBV7-9 to TRBJ2-3; 7 bases match TRBD1. Germline assignment: CDR1 SEHNR and CDR2 FQNEAQ (reference sequence). The J segment lost 4 bases and the V segment lost 1 base, leaving 5 bases of the junction unmatched. CDR3 length: 15 amino acids. The CDR3 region has the DNA TGTGCCAGCAGCTTAGGTAGGGGGCGGGCAGATACGCAGTATTTT. The encoded protein is CASSLGRGRADTQYF.

This clone occurred once. The gene calls are TRBV19 and TRBJ1-5; D is perhaps TRBD1 (5 bases). This CDR3 comprises 15 residues. Trimming cost V 6 bases and J 4 bases, with 16 bases left between them. Germline values: CDR1 LNHDA, CDR2 SQIVND (reference sequence). DNA for the CDR3: TGTGCCAGTAGGTCCGGGACGAGAGGAAATCAGCCCCAGCATTTT. Amino acids: CASRSGTRGNQPQHF. Full variable domain (outside the CDR3, taken from reference TRBV19 and TRBJ1-5): DGGITQSPKYLFRKEGQNVTLSCEQNLNHDAMYWYRQDPGQGLRLIYYSQIVNDFQKGDIAEGYSVSREKKESFPLTVTSAQKNPTAFYLCASRSGTRGNQPQHFGDGTRLSIL.